This TCR beta chain emerged from a study of Ad26.COV2.S vaccination and SARS-CoV-2 variants. Study background: Donor got 5x10^10 or 1x10^11 viral particles of Ad26.COV2.S.

Assay used: immunoSEQ multiplex PCR; TCRdb lists only in-frame clones, some missing. The data contain 350,000 to 450,000 clones, 83% of them singletons. The treatment denotes: some 20 received Ad26.COV2.S at low or high dose, single or two shots; 5 received placebo; per-sample allocation not given. It was on day 63 after the first vaccine or placebo injection that samples were taken. The clonotype was recovered from a person aged 18 to 59 who received the Ad26.COV2.S COVID-19 vaccine or a placebo. The specimen was peripheral blood, collected in a trial of Ad26.COV2.S vaccine versus placebo.

As DNA, the CDR3 is TGCAGCGTTCAGCCGGAATCCTACGAGCAGTACTTC. Protein: CSVQPESYEQYF. The genes are TRBV29-1 and TRBJ2-7; D is unclear. This CDR3 spans 12 amino acids. Germline CDR1 and CDR2: SQVTM and ANQGSEA. Trimming stripped 5 bases from V and 1 base from J, with 9 bases between.